Listed below are T cell receptor beta chains from one sample, sequenced in a study of blood T cell repertoires in COVID-19. Here immunoSEQ multiplex PCR was the method, and the copy in TCRdb shows in-frame clones only, minus some. This table holds approximately 270,000 clones, 87% found once. The sequenced material came from peripheral blood. These receptors all come from a man aged 18 to 30 with active or convalescent COVID-19. Both conserved end residues are part of each CDR3. The order of the fields is clone size, V gene, D gene, J gene, CDR3 protein, CDR3 DNA. A D gene is named only where the DNA matches it firmly. Rows may omit the clone size; those that give it use once, few, many or a size class.

clone_size: .
v_call: TRBV19
d_call: .
j_call: TRBJ1-2
cdr3_aa: CASSLVRLANYGYTF
cdr3_nt: TGTGCCAGTAGCCTGGTGAGGCTAGCTAACTATGGCTACACCTTC

clone_size: .
v_call: TRBV29-1
d_call: TRBD1
j_call: TRBJ2-3
cdr3_aa: CSAVRGRMADTQYF
cdr3_nt: TGCAGCGCGGTCAGGGGGCGAATGGCAGATACGCAGTATTTT

clone_size: .
v_call: TRBV11-3
d_call: TRBD2
j_call: TRBJ2-3
cdr3_aa: CASSLGLEASTDTQYF
cdr3_nt: TGTGCCAGCAGCCTGGGACTAGAGGCAAGCACAGATACGCAGTATTTT

clone_size: .
v_call: TRBV9
d_call: TRBD1
j_call: TRBJ2-6
cdr3_aa: CASSGGQGPGANVLTF
cdr3_nt: TGTGCCAGCAGCGGCGGACAGGGCCCTGGGGCCAACGTCCTGACTTTC

clone_size: .
v_call: TRBV30
d_call: TRBD1
j_call: TRBJ1-4
cdr3_aa: CAWTYPDRAMEKLFF
cdr3_nt: TGTGCCTGGACCTACCCGGACAGGGCGATGGAAAAACTGTTTTTT

clone_size: once
v_call: TRBV19
d_call: .
j_call: TRBJ1-1
cdr3_aa: CASSINFQTGHLNTEAFF
cdr3_nt: TGTGCCAGTAGTATAAATTTCCAGACGGGACACCTAAACACTGAAGCTTTCTTT

clone_size: .
v_call: TRBV2
d_call: TRBD1
j_call: TRBJ1-2
cdr3_aa: CASRATGVLGYTF
cdr3_nt: TGTGCCAGCAGGGCGACAGGGGTTTTGGGCTACACCTTC

clone_size: .
v_call: TRBV6-5
d_call: .
j_call: TRBJ1-5
cdr3_aa: CATGGGASNQPQHF
cdr3_nt: TGTGCCACTGGGGGGGGAGCAAGCAATCAGCCCCAGCATTTT

clone_size: .
v_call: TRBV28
d_call: .
j_call: TRBJ1-5
cdr3_aa: CASTLKGGLSNQPQHF
cdr3_nt: TGTGCCAGCACCCTGAAGGGGGGGCTTAGCAATCAGCCCCAGCATTTT

clone_size: .
v_call: TRBV7-3
d_call: .
j_call: TRBJ2-7
cdr3_aa: CASSPPRERSLYEQYF
cdr3_nt: TGTGCCAGCAGCCCCCCAAGAGAGCGGAGCCTCTACGAGCAGTACTTC

clone_size: .
v_call: TRBV19
d_call: TRBD1
j_call: TRBJ2-6
cdr3_aa: CASSIAPGQGLGGANVLTF
cdr3_nt: TGTGCCAGTAGTATAGCTCCCGGACAGGGGTTAGGTGGGGCCAACGTCCTGACTTTC

clone_size: .
v_call: TRBV6-2/TRBV6-3
d_call: .
j_call: TRBJ1-2
cdr3_aa: CASSYSNRGNYGYTF
cdr3_nt: TGTGCCAGCAGTTACTCGAATAGGGGAAACTATGGCTACACCTTC

clone_size: .
v_call: TRBV24-1
d_call: .
j_call: TRBJ1-5
cdr3_aa: CATNNVPLAHYSNQPQHF
cdr3_nt: TGTGCCACCAATAATGTCCCTTTGGCACACTATAGCAATCAGCCCCAGCATTTT

clone_size: .
v_call: TRBV7-2
d_call: TRBD1
j_call: TRBJ2-5
cdr3_aa: CASSSRLGDRGMETQYF
cdr3_nt: TGTGCCAGCAGCTCACGGCTCGGGGACAGGGGCATGGAGACCCAGTACTTC

clone_size: .
v_call: TRBV4-2
d_call: .
j_call: TRBJ2-7
cdr3_aa: CASSQARDTYEQYF
cdr3_nt: TGTGCCAGCAGCCAGGCCAGGGATACCTACGAGCAGTACTTC

clone_size: .
v_call: TRBV2
d_call: TRBD1
j_call: TRBJ2-7
cdr3_aa: CASTGTGGAVAAGEQYF
cdr3_nt: TGTGCCAGCACGGGCACAGGGGGCGCGGTGGCCGCAGGGGAGCAGTACTTC

clone_size: many
v_call: TRBV2
d_call: .
j_call: TRBJ1-2
cdr3_aa: CASREYRGYGYTF
cdr3_nt: TGTGCCAGCAGAGAATACCGGGGCTATGGCTACACCTTC

clone_size: once
v_call: TRBV9
d_call: .
j_call: TRBJ1-5
cdr3_aa: CASSFQGGSNQPQHF
cdr3_nt: TGTGCCAGCAGCTTCCAAGGAGGTAGCAATCAGCCCCAGCATTTT

clone_size: .
v_call: TRBV30
d_call: .
j_call: TRBJ2-7
cdr3_aa: CAWTPGTYEQYF
cdr3_nt: TGTGCCTGGACTCCAGGGACCTACGAGCAGTACTTC

clone_size: .
v_call: TRBV6-5
d_call: .
j_call: TRBJ2-1
cdr3_aa: CASSSRLSNEQFF
cdr3_nt: TGTGCCAGCAGTTCCCGACTAAGCAATGAGCAGTTCTTC

clone_size: .
v_call: TRBV15
d_call: .
j_call: TRBJ1-1
cdr3_aa: CATSSVDRNTEAFF
cdr3_nt: TGTGCCACCAGCTCTGTGGACAGGAACACTGAAGCTTTCTTT

clone_size: .
v_call: TRBV7-8
d_call: .
j_call: TRBJ1-4
cdr3_aa: CASSSRTSAQGKLFF
cdr3_nt: TGTGCCAGCAGCTCCCGGACCTCTGCGCAGGGAAAACTGTTTTTT

clone_size: .
v_call: TRBV28
d_call: .
j_call: TRBJ1-5
cdr3_aa: CASSSEGLIYQPQHF
cdr3_nt: TGTGCCAGCAGTTCCGAGGGCCTCATCTATCAGCCCCAGCATTTT

clone_size: .
v_call: TRBV10-3
d_call: .
j_call: TRBJ2-1
cdr3_aa: CAISDTHGEVTYNEQFF
cdr3_nt: TGTGCCATCAGTGATACCCACGGGGAGGTCACCTACAATGAGCAGTTCTTC